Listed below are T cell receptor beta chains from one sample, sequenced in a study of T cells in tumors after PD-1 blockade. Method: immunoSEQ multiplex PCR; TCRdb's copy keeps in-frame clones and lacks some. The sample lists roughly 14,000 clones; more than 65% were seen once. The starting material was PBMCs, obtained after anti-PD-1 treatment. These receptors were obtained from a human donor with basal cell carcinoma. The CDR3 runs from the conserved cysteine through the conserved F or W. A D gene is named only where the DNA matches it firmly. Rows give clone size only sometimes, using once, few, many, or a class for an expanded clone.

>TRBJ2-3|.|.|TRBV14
CASSHADTQYF
TGTGCCAGCAGCCACGCTGATACGCAGTATTTT
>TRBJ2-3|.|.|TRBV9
CASSVVSGLVADTQYF
TGTGCCAGCAGCGTAGTCTCCGGGCTAGTCGCAGATACGCAGTATTTT
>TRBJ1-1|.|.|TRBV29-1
CSVSEIREAFF
TGCAGCGTTAGTGAGATCCGTGAAGCTTTCTTT
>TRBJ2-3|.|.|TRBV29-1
CSVALYGTAQEQATQYF
TGCAGCGTTGCTCTTTACGGAACAGCCCAAGAACAGGCTACGCAGTATTTT
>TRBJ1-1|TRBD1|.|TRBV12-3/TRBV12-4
CASSSPVGEQGF
TGTGCCAGCAGCTCACCGGTGGGCGAACAGGGGTTT
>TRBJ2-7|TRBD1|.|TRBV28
CASSFGDRVAYEQYF
TGTGCCAGCAGTTTCGGAGACAGGGTAGCTTACGAGCAGTACTTC
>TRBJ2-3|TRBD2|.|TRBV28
CASSDRLAGYTDTQYF
TGTGCCAGCAGTGACCGACTAGCGGGTTACACAGATACGCAGTATTTT
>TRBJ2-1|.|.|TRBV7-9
CASSQAGPHNEQFF
TGTGCCAGCAGCCAAGCAGGTCCCCACAATGAGCAGTTCTTC
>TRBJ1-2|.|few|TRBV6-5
CASRRVGLNYGYTF
TGTGCCAGCAGAAGAGTGGGACTGAACTATGGCTACACCTTC
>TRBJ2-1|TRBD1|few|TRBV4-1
CASSQVRGGRDEQFF
TGCGCCAGCAGCCAAGTTCGAGGGGGCCGCGATGAGCAGTTCTTC
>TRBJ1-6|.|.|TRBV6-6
CASVSRWDSPLHF
TGTGCCAGCGTTTCGAGGTGGGATTCACCCCTCCACTTT
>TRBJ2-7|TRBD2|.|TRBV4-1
CASSQSQFGRERRF
TGCGCCAGCAGCCAATCACAATTCGGGCGGGAGAGACGCTTT
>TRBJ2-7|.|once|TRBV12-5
CASGPGDKAYEQYF
TGTGCTAGTGGTCCCGGGGACAAAGCCTACGAGCAGTACTTC
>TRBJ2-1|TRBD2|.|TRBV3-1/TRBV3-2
CASSQEISAGTSGFNEQFF
TGTGCCAGCAGCCAAGAAATCAGTGCCGGGACTAGCGGCTTCAATGAGCAGTTCTTC
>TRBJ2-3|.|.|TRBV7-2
CASSLGTASTDTQYF
TGTGCCAGCAGCTTAGGGACAGCTAGCACAGATACGCAGTATTTT
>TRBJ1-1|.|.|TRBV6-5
CASSYLPGQTEAFF
TGTGCCAGCAGTTACTTGCCTGGACAGACTGAAGCTTTCTTT
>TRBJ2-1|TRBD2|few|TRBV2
CPRSDGGAREGSSYNEQFF
TGTCCCCGCAGTGATGGGGGGGCGCGGGAGGGGAGCTCCTACAATGAGCAGTTCTTC
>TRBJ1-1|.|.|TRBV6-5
CAIRGRGPTTEAFF
TGTGCCATCAGGGGTCGGGGACCTACCACTGAAGCTTTCTTT
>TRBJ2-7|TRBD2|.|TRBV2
CASKVTSGSFYEQYF
TGTGCCAGCAAGGTAACTAGCGGGAGTTTCTACGAGCAGTACTTC
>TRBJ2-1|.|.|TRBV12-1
CASSFVTSGGAVSNEQFF
TGTGCCAGCAGCTTTGTTACTAGCGGGGGGGCAGTCTCCAATGAGCAGTTCTTC
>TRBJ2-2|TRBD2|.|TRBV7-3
CASSPSRTSHGELFF
TGTGCCAGCAGCCCCTCGAGGACTAGCCACGGGGAGCTGTTTTTT
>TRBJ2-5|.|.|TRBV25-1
CASSTPGVGTQYF
TGTGCCAGCAGTACACCGGGGGTGGGGACCCAGTACTTC
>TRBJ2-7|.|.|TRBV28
CASSENEQYF
TGTGCCAGCAGTGAGAACGAGCAGTACTTC
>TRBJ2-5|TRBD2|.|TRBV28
CASSSYSGRAKQETQYF
TGTGCCAGCAGTTCATATAGCGGGAGAGCCAAACAAGAGACCCAGTACTTC
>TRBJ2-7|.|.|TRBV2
CAVREHDNEQYF
TGTGCCGTCCGAGAACATGACAACGAGCAGTACTTC
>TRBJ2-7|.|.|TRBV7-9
CASSGGFEQYF
TGTGCCAGCAGCGGCGGGTTCGAGCAGTACTTC